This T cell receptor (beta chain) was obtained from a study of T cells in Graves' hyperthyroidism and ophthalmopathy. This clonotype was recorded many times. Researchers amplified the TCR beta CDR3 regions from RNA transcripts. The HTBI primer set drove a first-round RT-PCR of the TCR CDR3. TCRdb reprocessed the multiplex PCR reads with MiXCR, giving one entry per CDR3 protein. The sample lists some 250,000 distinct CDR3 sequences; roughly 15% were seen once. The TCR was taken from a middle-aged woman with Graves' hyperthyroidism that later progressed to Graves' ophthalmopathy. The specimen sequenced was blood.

The CDR3 DNA follows: TGTGCCTGGAGTGTAAAGGGGGACAGCAGGACCGGGGAGCTGTTTTTT. It encodes CAWSVKGDSRTGELFF. The chain has TRBV30 and TRBJ2-2, with 7 nucleotides matching TRBD1. With 0 bases clipped from V and 5 bases from J, the junction kept 9 bases outside the gene matches. There are 16 residues in the CDR3. Per the germline V gene, CDR1 is GTSNPN and CDR2 is SVGIG (reference sequence).